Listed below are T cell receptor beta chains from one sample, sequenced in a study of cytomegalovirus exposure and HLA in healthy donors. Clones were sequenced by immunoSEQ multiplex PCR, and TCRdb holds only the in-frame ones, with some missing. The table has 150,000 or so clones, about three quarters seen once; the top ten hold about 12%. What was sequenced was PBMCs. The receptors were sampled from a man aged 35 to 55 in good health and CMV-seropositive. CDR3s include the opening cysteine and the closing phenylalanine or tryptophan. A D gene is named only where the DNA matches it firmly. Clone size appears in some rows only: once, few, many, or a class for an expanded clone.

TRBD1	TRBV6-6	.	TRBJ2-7	TGTGCCAGCAGCCTGACAGGGGGTTTTTACGAGCAGTACTTC	CASSLTGGFYEQYF
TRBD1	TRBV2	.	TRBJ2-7	TGTGCCAGCAGAGACAGGGACCACGAGCAGTACTTC	CASRDRDHEQYF
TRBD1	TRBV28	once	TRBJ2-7	TGTGCCAGCAGTTTCCTACCCGGGACAGGGCCCTACGAGCAGTACTTC	CASSFLPGTGPYEQYF
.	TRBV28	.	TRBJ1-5	TGTGCCAGTCGTCGGGGGGATCAGCCCCAGCATTTT	CASRRGDQPQHF
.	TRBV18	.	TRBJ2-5	TGTGCCAGCTCACCACCCGGACATCAAGAGACCCAGTACTTC	CASSPPGHQETQYF
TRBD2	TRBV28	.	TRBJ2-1	TGTGCCAGCAGTCTCCCGGGGGCGGGAGGGTACAATGAGCAGTTCTTC	CASSLPGAGGYNEQFF
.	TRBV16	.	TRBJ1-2	TGTGCCAGCAGTTCCAGGGAGGCGGGAGGCTACACCTTC	CASSSREAGGYTF
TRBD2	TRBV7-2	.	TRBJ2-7	TGTGCCAGCAGCTCCGGGACTAGCGGGAGGGGAGGCGAGCAGTACTTC	CASSSGTSGRGGEQYF
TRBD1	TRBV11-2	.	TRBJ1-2	TGTGCCAGCGGGAACCGGGACAGGGCCTATGGCTACACCTTC	CASGNRDRAYGYTF
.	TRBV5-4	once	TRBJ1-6	TGTGCCAGCAGCCGGTCCCCCTTAGATTCACCTCTCCACTTT	CASSRSPLDSPLHF
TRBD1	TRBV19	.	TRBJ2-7	TGTGCCAGTAGTACCACAGGGGGCGAGTACGAGCAGTACTTC	CASSTTGGEYEQYF
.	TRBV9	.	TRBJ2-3	TGTGCCAGCAGCCGAGACAGCCTTAACACAGATACGCAGTATTTT	CASSRDSLNTDTQYF
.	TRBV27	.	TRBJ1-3	TGTGCCAGCAGCTTAGGGCATCCGACAGCTGGAAACACCATATATTTT	CASSLGHPTAGNTIYF
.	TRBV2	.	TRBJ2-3	TGTGCCAGCTACCGGGACATACTCACAGATACGCAGTATTTT	CASYRDILTDTQYF
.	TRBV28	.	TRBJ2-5	TGTGCCAGCACTTCGGATAGCGCGCTCGAAGAGACCCAGTACTTC	CASTSDSALEETQYF
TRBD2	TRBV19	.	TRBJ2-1	TGTGCCAGTAGCTATAGAGAGCGGCGCGGGAGTCGCGATGAGCAGTTCTTC	CASSYRERRGSRDEQFF
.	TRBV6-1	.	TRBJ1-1	TGTGCCAGCGGTGGACAGTTAGGCACTGAAGCTTTCTTT	CASGGQLGTEAFF
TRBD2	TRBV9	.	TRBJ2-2	TGTGCCAGCAGCGCCGGACAAGCGGGGGTCACCGGGGAGCTGTTTTTT	CASSAGQAGVTGELFF
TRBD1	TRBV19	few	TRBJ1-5	TGTGCCAGTAGTTTGGACAGGGTATACAATCAGCCCCAGCATTTT	CASSLDRVYNQPQHF
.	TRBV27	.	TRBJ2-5	TGTGCCAGCAGAAAGGGGCCCCGAGTCCAGGGTAGAGAGACCCAGTACTTC	CASRKGPRVQGRETQYF
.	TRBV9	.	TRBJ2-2	TGTGCCAGCACCCTGGGACTGATCACCGGGGAGCTGTTTTTT	CASTLGLITGELFF
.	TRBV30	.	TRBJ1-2	TGTGCCTGCACTCCCCTTGGGGGCCTGGTAAATGGCTACACCTTC	CACTPLGGLVNGYTF
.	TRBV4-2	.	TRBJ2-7	TGTGCCAGCAGCTTTCGTAGCTACGAGCAGTACTTC	CASSFRSYEQYF
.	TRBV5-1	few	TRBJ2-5	TGCGCCAGCAGCAAGGAGGTCCAAGAGACCCAGTACTTC	CASSKEVQETQYF
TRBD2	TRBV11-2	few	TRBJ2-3	TGTGCCAGCAGCGGGACTAGTTTCAATACGCAGTATTTT	CASSGTSFNTQYF
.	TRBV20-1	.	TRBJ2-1	TGCAGGGCCCTAGGAAATGAGCAGTTCTTC	CRALGNEQFF